This T cell receptor (beta chain) was identified during a study of T cell responses to AZD1222 COVID-19 vaccine. Generated by immunoSEQ multiplex PCR, the TCRdb table keeps only in-frame clones and is missing some. The sample lists 120,000 or so clones, around 86% occurring once. The CDR3 loop spans 15 amino acids. V was clipped by 6 bases and J by 0 bases, with 15 bases between them. Looked up from germline, CDR1 is KGHSH and CDR2 is LQKENI. The sequence was collected from an adult in good health. The sample in question was peripheral blood, obtained on day 0 of AZD1222 vaccination. The chain carries TRBV18 and TRBJ2-7; no firm D call. The CDR3 nucleotides read TGTGCCAGCTCGCCCGGGTCTCAAAGCTCCTACGAGCAGTACTTC. Translated, it gives CASSPGSQSSYEQYF.